Listed below are T cell receptor beta chains from one sample, sequenced in a study of T cells in Graves' hyperthyroidism and ophthalmopathy. MiXCR, applied by TCRdb to the multiplex PCR reads, yields one record per CDR3 protein. Counted here are about 110,000 distinct CDR3 sequences, 16% occurring once; the ten biggest clones make up 42%. Sequenced: blood. The receptors derive from a woman aged 50 to 60 with Graves' hyperthyroidism. Both conserved end residues are trimmed from each CDR3. D genes are given only for firm matches.

J gene | CDR3 length | V gene | D gene | CDR3 protein
TRBJ2-7 | 12 | TRBV20-1 | TRBD2 | SARGSGNAYEQY
TRBJ2-1 | 11 | TRBV6-5 | NA | ASSYGMGNEQF
TRBJ1-2 | 10 | TRBV2 | NA | ASSRGTAGYT
TRBJ2-7 | 9 | TRBV11-2 | NA | ASSYDNEQY
TRBJ2-2 | 14 | TRBV5-1 | NA | ASSLSGAGLSGELF
TRBJ1-5 | 11 | TRBV2 | TRBD1 | ASRETGPQPQH
TRBJ1-3 | 13 | TRBV12-3/TRBV12-4 | NA | ASSIPQGPGNTIY
TRBJ1-2 | 12 | TRBV28 | NA | ASSLARSNYGYT
TRBJ2-1 | 12 | TRBV5-1 | TRBD2 | ASTHIAGSNEQF
TRBJ1-2 | 11 | TRBV5-1 | NA | ASSSDRHYGYT
TRBJ2-1 | 12 | TRBV5-1 | TRBD2 | ASSDSGTYNEQF
TRBJ1-2 | 14 | TRBV15 | TRBD1 | ATSRAPDRALYGYT
TRBJ1-2 | 14 | TRBV18 | TRBD1 | ASSPDGTGDRDGYT
TRBJ2-1 | 12 | TRBV13 | TRBD2 | ASSLRAGVNEQF
TRBJ2-7 | 13 | TRBV9 | TRBD2 | ASSVAGTSGYEQY
TRBJ1-5 | 12 | TRBV20-1 | TRBD1 | SAEGQGGNQPQH
TRBJ2-7 | 14 | TRBV11-2 | NA | ASSLDLGRVVSEQY
TRBJ2-3 | 20 | TRBV11-2 | TRBD2 | ASSLVRLTRTSGTGSTDTQY
TRBJ2-7 | 10 | TRBV28 | NA | ASSLGRGMQY
TRBJ2-7 | 14 | TRBV28 | TRBD2 | ASSTTWREIDFEQY
TRBJ2-1 | 13 | TRBV27 | TRBD2 | ASSRASGSYNEQF
TRBJ2-2 | 14 | TRBV7-3 | TRBD2 | ASSLGGLAGAGELF
TRBJ2-2 | 13 | TRBV7-3 | TRBD1 | ASSPDRGTSGELF
TRBJ1-2 | 12 | TRBV6-6 | NA | ASSYSTGAYGYT
TRBJ1-1 | 15 | TRBV10-2 | NA | ASSEGTRGQENTEAF
TRBJ2-1 | 12 | TRBV29-1 | TRBD2 | SVLGLAGENEQF
TRBJ1-2 | 13 | TRBV20-1 | NA | SARGHDSFNYGYT
TRBJ2-2 | 13 | TRBV20-1 | NA | SARDSASDTGELF
TRBJ2-1 | 17 | TRBV20-1 | TRBD2 | SAASGRAGVGRPYNEQF
TRBJ2-7 | 12 | TRBV28 | TRBD2 | ASSPGLGAYGQY
TRBJ2-7 | 11 | TRBV9 | NA | ASSVAENYEQY
TRBJ1-2 | 11 | TRBV11-2 | NA | ASSLVTIYGYT
TRBJ2-5 | 12 | TRBV20-1 | TRBD2 | SAPGTSGKETQY
TRBJ2-7 | 10 | TRBV20-1 | NA | SATTGTYEQY
TRBJ2-2 | 13 | TRBV5-1 | NA | ASSLEATNTGELF
TRBJ2-1 | 11 | TRBV29-1 | NA | SALARGGNEQF
TRBJ1-5 | 15 | TRBV4-1 | TRBD1 | ASSQEGGGQGDQPQH
TRBJ2-1 | 16 | TRBV12-3/TRBV12-4 | TRBD2 | ASTESPGLAGIYNEQF
TRBJ2-3 | 13 | TRBV7-6 | TRBD2 | ASSWTSGSADTQY
TRBJ2-7 | 13 | TRBV20-1 | TRBD2 | SARDLEREAPEQY
TRBJ1-5 | 13 | TRBV7-2 | NA | ASSSPLASNQPQH
TRBJ2-6 | 14 | TRBV2 | NA | ASSVEGFVGANVLT
TRBJ1-1 | 9 | TRBV20-1 | NA | SGTPGTEAF
TRBJ2-1 | 13 | TRBV5-1 | TRBD2 | ASSFAWGGYNEQF
TRBJ1-6 | 13 | TRBV27 | NA | ASSFEKGGFSPLH
TRBJ2-1 | 16 | TRBV11-2 | TRBD2 | ASSLLGLAGEAHNEQF
TRBJ2-1 | 15 | TRBV4-1 | TRBD1 | ASSQTWTGGYYNEQF
TRBJ2-1 | 12 | TRBV3-1 | TRBD1 | ASRGQGAVNEQF
TRBJ2-7 | 11 | TRBV29-1 | TRBD1 | SVNGDRSREQY
TRBJ1-3 | 14 | TRBV3-1 | TRBD1 | ASSPGTDFSGNTIY
TRBJ2-7 | 13 | TRBV20-1 | NA | SARENLALSYEQY
TRBJ1-1 | 12 | TRBV30 | NA | AFKWGGRNTEAF